This T cell receptor beta chain was recorded in a study of blood T cell repertoires in COVID-19 (dated by TCRdb to 2020 to 2022). Looking at the study overall: Samples covering the acute and convalescent phases of COVID-19 were provided by collaborators in the United States, Italy and Spain. The material from the prospective study consisted of cDNA or gDNA derived from T cells, B-cell-depleted T cells, or PBMCs. Deeply sampled blood TCRbeta repertoires from subjects exposed to, actively infected with, or recovered from COVID-19 were included in the dataset. The repertoires were made available in a free public database intended to serve as a resource for research on the immune response to SARS-CoV-2. The samples were drawn from the first 160 participants of the ongoing ImmuneRACE study and from some 1,300 subjects provided by 6 global collaborators. Nearly every sample came with metadata listing a de-identified subject ID, COVID-19 status, age in years and sex. Where available, HLA class I and class II types were taken from metadata supplied by the sample provider and were not determined by assay-based typing.

The immunoSEQ Assay, a bias-controlled multiplex PCR, was used to amplify TCRbeta CDR3 regions from genomic DNA. The paper's data handling went like this. Within the assay, amplification of reference gene primers was used to estimate how many nucleated cells each sample contained. Sequence reads were collapsed and filtered to measure the absolute abundance of every unique TCRbeta CDR3 rearrangement. For each sample, productive Simpson clonality was calculated by taking the square root of Simpson's diversity index across productive rearrangements. The table comes from immuneACCESS by way of TCRdb, which keeps in-frame sequences with V and J called. Part of the clones is missing from these tables; in studies checked, under half for an unresolved V gene and the rest for unknown reasons. V and J calls and clone size are those listed in that table; D and trimming were worked out from the DNA. Present in this sample are over 60,000 clones, roughly nine tenths of which were seen just once. Together, the top ten hold about 1.3% of the sample.

What the work shows at the level of the full study, not this receptor alone: The quantity of clinical and demographic metadata differed by source and by participant and was supplied without curation.

The CDR3 sequence holds 17 residues, the cysteine and phenylalanine included. Solely the CDR3 DNA is kept, with 51 bases framed from the first base. The germline V gene yields KGHSH for CDR1 and LQKENI for CDR2. Compared with germline, V lacks 1 base and J lacks 3 bases; bases without a gene match: 9. Each collaborating institution followed its own protocols to collect whole blood in K2EDTA tubes. For TCRbeta analysis, collaborator samples were shipped as frozen whole blood, as isolated PBMCs, or as DNA extracted from either sample type. A note on this clone: Its antigen target is currently unknown. No per-base quality is available; no much larger clone lies one base away.

The V and J segments used are TRBV18 and TRBJ2-3; the central 8 bases match TRBD1. This clonotype originated in a man in his sixties with acute or convalescent COVID-19. The specimen was peripheral blood. The CDR3 protein is CASSPLQVWDRTDTQYF. The sequenced DNA: TGTGCCAGCTCACCACTACAGGTCTGGGACAGGACAGATACGCAGTATTTT. With the rest looked up from the reference TRBV18 and TRBJ2-3 genes rather than sequenced, the full variable domain is NAGVMQNPRHLVRRRGQEARLRCSPMKGHSHVYWYRQLPEEGLKFMVYLQKENIIDESGMPKERFSAEFPKEGPSILRIQQVVRGDSAAYFCASSPLQVWDRTDTQYFGPGTRLTVL.